This T cell receptor beta chain was sequenced in a study of blood T cells in healthy people across ages. Study-level points and caveats: Higher diversity, along with more naive CD4+ cells, distinguished long-lived donors from aged donors. It was not possible, with unsorted PBMCs, to conclusively compare naive and antigen-experienced cells.

A second 7 to 11 cycle PCR used barcoded and J-beta primers. TCRdb reprocessed the 5' RACE reads with MiXCR, giving one entry per CDR3 protein. This table has some 1.5 million distinct CDR3 sequences, roughly 43% appearing once. On this clonotype: Antigen specificity is unknown.

CDR3 size: 12 residues. CDR1 and CDR2 from the germline V gene are SNHLY and FYNNEI. The J gene is TRBJ2-4, the V gene TRBV2; 11 nucleotides line up with TRBD1. The J call may be wrong; the DNA end is better matched by TRBJ2-7. This clonotype was obtained from a woman aged 18-29 years in good health. Sequencing was done on a sample of blood. The CDR3 DNA reads TGTGCCAGCAAGGGACAGGGGGACGAGCAGTACTTC. Translated, it gives CASKGQGDEQYF.